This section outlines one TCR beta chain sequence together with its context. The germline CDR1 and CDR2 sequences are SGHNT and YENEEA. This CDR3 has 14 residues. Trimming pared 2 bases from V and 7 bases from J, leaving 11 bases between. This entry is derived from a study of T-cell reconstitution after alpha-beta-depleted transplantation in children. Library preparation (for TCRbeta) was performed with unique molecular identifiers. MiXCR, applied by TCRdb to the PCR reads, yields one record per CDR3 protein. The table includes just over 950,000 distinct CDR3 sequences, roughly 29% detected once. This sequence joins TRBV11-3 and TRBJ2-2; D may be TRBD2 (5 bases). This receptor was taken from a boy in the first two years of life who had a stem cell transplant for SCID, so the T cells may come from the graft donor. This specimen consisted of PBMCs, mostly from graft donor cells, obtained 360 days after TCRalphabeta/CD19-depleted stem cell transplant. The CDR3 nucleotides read TGTGCCAGCAGCTTAAGAGGGTTGGACGGGGAGCTGTTTTTT. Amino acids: CASSLRGLDGELFF.